Each of the 18 T cell receptor beta chains below was sequenced from the same sample in a study of blood T cell repertoires in COVID-19. The protocol was immunoSEQ multiplex PCR, while the TCRdb copy is restricted to in-frame clones and leaves out a portion. The table shows tens of thousands of clones, with 80% occurring only once. Sample: peripheral blood. The receptors shown here come from a woman between 65 and 79 years old with acute or convalescent COVID-19.

This clone was seen only a few times. One junction end does not reproduce the germline sequence, and a read error may be involved. CDR3 in amino acids: CASSVGQNPEAFF. DNA for the CDR3: TGTGCCAGCAGCGTCGGACAGAACCCTGAAGCTTTCTTT. This sequence joins TRBV9 and TRBJ1-1, with a tentative D call TRBD1 (6 bases). Germline lookup yields CDR1 SGDLS and CDR2 YYNGEE. The CDR3 length is 13 residues.

This rearrangement joins TRBV3-1 (or the pseudogene TRBV3-2) to TRBJ2-7; D possibly corresponds to TRBD2 (5 bases). CDR1 and CDR2 (germline): LGHDT, YNNKEL (reference sequence). The CDR3 consists of 18 residues. V was shortened by 4 bases and J by 0 bases, with 22 bases between the two germline ends. The CDR3 region has the DNA TGTGCCAGCAGCCCACGGATGCCGATTTTCGCGGGCTCCTACGAGCAGTACTTC. Its protein is CASSPRMPIFAGSYEQYF.

The V call is TRBV7-2, the J call TRBJ1-4; D is unclear. This CDR3 comprises 17 residues. The V gene lost 5 bases and the J gene lost 0 bases, with 16 bases spanning the gap. Germline-derived CDR1 and CDR2 are SGHTA and FQGNSA. The CDR3 spells CASSQKAGWSTNEKLFF. The CDR3 bases are TGTGCCAGCAGCCAAAAGGCGGGGTGGTCAACTAATGAAAAACTGTTTTTT.

This sequence joins TRBV19 and TRBJ1-2; D not certain. CDR1 LNHDA and CDR2 SQIVND come from the germline V gene (reference sequence). The CDR3 runs 14 residues. Deletions cut 2 bases from V and 2 bases from J, with 9 bases between. The CDR3 DNA reads TGTGCCAGTAGTATACGGTCCGGGAACTATGGCTACACCTTC. It is translated as CASSIRSGNYGYTF.

This clone showed up just once. This rearrangement joins TRBV6-1 to TRBJ1-2; D is perhaps TRBD1 (5 bases). The CDR3 runs to 13 residues. V lost 3 bases and J 2 bases, leaving 7 bases between the germline ends. CDR1 is MNHNS and CDR2 is SASEGT in the germline V gene. CDR3: CASSDYRNYGYTF. Written as DNA, the CDR3 is TGTGCCAGCAGTGATTACAGGAACTATGGCTACACCTTC.

In nucleotides, the CDR3 is TGTGCCACCCGGACAGGGAATATTTATAGCAATCAGCCCCAGCATTTT. It specifies CATRTGNIYSNQPQHF. J is TRBJ1-5 and V is TRBV19, with 8 bases that match TRBD1. Germline V gene data show CDR1 as LNHDA and CDR2 as SQIVND (reference sequence). V dropped 10 bases and J dropped 0; count of bases not matched to a gene: 11. The CDR3 runs to 16 residues.

For the CDR3, the DNA is TGTGCCAGCAGTTTAATCAGTGCTCGGCCCCAGCATTTT. Protein sequence: CASSLISARPQHF. This chain links TRBV28 with TRBJ1-5; D remains ambiguous. Per germline, CDR1 MDHEN and CDR2 SYDVKM. V gave up 2 bases and J gave up 9 bases, with 11 bases separating them. This CDR3 region has 13 residues.

The V and J genes are TRBV19 and TRBJ1-3; TRBD1 might be the D (5 bases). Germline V lookup: CDR1 LNHDA, CDR2 SQIVND (reference sequence). Trimming shortened V by 11 bases and J by 2 bases, and 7 bases separated the two germline ends. This CDR3 is built from 11 residues. The CDR3 region has the DNA TGTGCCGGACAAGCTGGAAACACCATATATTTT. It translates to CAGQAGNTIYF. Complete variable domain (other parts from reference TRBV19 and TRBJ1-3): DGGITQSPKYLFRKEGQNVTLSCEQNLNHDAMYWYRQDPGQGLRLIYYSQIVNDFQKGDIAEGYSVSREKKESFPLTVTSAQKNPTAFYLCAGQAGNTIYFGEGSWLTVV.

J is TRBJ1-2 and V is TRBV28; 7 nucleotides align to TRBD1. CDR3 length: 14 amino acids. With V trimmed by 6 bases and J by 5 bases, 9 bases remained unmatched. Germline V CDR1 and CDR2: MDHEN, SYDVKM. CDR3 residues: CASSNTGTVYGYTF. CDR3 sequence (DNA): TGTGCCAGCAGCAATACCGGGACAGTTTATGGCTACACCTTC.

This chain uses TRBV19 with TRBJ1-1; D unclear. This CDR3 region has 13 residues. V gave up 7 bases and J gave up 6 bases, with 15 bases separating them. CDR1 and CDR2 from the germline V gene are LNHDA and SQIVND (reference sequence). This CDR3 is CASTPGLLAEAFF. Written as DNA, the CDR3 is TGTGCCAGTACCCCTGGCTTGCTCGCTGAAGCTTTCTTT.

The chain carries TRBV5-4 and TRBJ2-3, with 7 positions matching TRBD1. Germline V gives CDR1 SGHNT, CDR2 YYREEE (reference sequence). CDR3 size: 15 residues. J lost 0 bases, V lost 3 bases, and 4 bases had no gene match. The CDR3 nucleotides are TGTGCCAGCAGCTCTGGACAGGCGAGCACAGATACGCAGTATTTT. It encodes CASSSGQASTDTQYF.

The chain uses TRBV19 and TRBJ2-3, with D unclear. The CDR3 spans 13 residues. The V and J ends lost 5 bases and 4 bases respectively, with 10 bases between them. Germline CDR1 reads LNHDA; CDR2 reads SQIVND (reference sequence). The CDR3 DNA is TGTGCCAGTAGTTTCACTACTTCAGATACGCAGTATTTT. It is translated as CASSFTTSDTQYF. The complete variable domain, with remaining parts taken from reference TRBV19 and TRBJ2-3, reads DGGITQSPKYLFRKEGQNVTLSCEQNLNHDAMYWYRQDPGQGLRLIYYSQIVNDFQKGDIAEGYSVSREKKESFPLTVTSAQKNPTAFYLCASSFTTSDTQYFGPGTRLTVL.

V is TRBV27 and J is TRBJ2-1, with 8 bases lining up with TRBD2. This CDR3 has 18 residues. With V trimmed by 2 bases and J by 0 bases, 9 bases remained unmatched. Germline V gene sequence: CDR1 MNHEY, CDR2 SMNVEV (reference sequence). CDR3 nucleotide sequence: TGTGCCAGCAGTTTAGGGGCTAGCGGGTCGAGCTCCTACAATGAGCAGTTCTTC. Translated: CASSLGASGSSSYNEQFF.

This clone was picked up a small number of times. The chain combines TRBV6-4 with TRBJ1-1; D possibly corresponds to TRBD1 (6 bases). Germline V CDR1 and CDR2: MRHNA, SNTAGT. V lost 0 bases to trimming and J lost 1 base, with 12 bases between them. CDR3 length: 16 amino acids. CDR3 sequence reads: CASSDSADRGNTEAFF. In DNA, the CDR3 is TGTGCCAGCAGTGACTCGGCGGACAGAGGGAACACTGAAGCTTTCTTT.

This clone is a singleton in its sample. The chain links TRBV28 to TRBJ2-2, with a possible D match to TRBD2 (6 bases). The CDR3 covers 15 residues. V was clipped by 3 bases and J by 2 bases, with 10 bases between them. In germline, CDR1 is MDHEN, CDR2 SYDVKM. CDR3 DNA: TGTGCCAGCAGTTTGGGGGGTCTTAACACCGGGGAGCTGTTTTTT. Protein product: CASSLGGLNTGELFF.

This clone was detected once. Here the CDR3 DNA reads TGCAGTGCTAGTTGGCTAGCGGGGGGGCCCCTAGAGCAGTACTTC. Protein: CSASWLAGGPLEQYF. The chain couples TRBV20-1 to TRBJ2-7, with 12 nucleotides matching TRBD2. J lost 7 bases, V lost 3 bases, and 10 bases had no gene match. The CDR3 contains 15 residues. The germline V gene encodes CDR1 DFQATT and CDR2 SNEGSKA (reference sequence).

The chain joins TRBV5-4 to TRBJ2-7; 7 bases line up with TRBD2. The CDR3 contains 14 residues. Per the germline V gene, CDR1 is SGHNT and CDR2 is YYREEE (reference sequence). After removal of 1 base from V and 2 bases from J, the junction contained 3 bases not matched to a gene. CDR3 DNA: TGTGCCAGCAGCTTGAGTGGGAGGGCCTACGAGCAGTACTTC. Translation: CASSLSGRAYEQYF.

J is TRBJ2-7 and V is TRBV12-3 or TRBV12-4, with 7 bases that match TRBD1. The junction had 7 bases not matched to a gene; V was cut back by 6 bases and J by 5 bases. The CDR3 is 13 residues long. The DNA for the CDR3 is TGTGCCAGCAGAGATACAGGGGTAAACGAGCAGTACTTC. Amino acids: CASRDTGVNEQYF.